This TCR beta chain derives from a study of graft-versus-host responses after intestinal transplantation. Study-wide results and limits: Graft-donor T cell macrochimerism coincided with high graft-versus-host to host-versus-graft clonal ratios in allografts.

Measured with immunoSEQ multiplex PCR; TCRdb has only the in-frame clones, and not every one. The repertoire holds roughly 90,000 clones, 88% seen once, with roughly 0.3% in the top ten. Germline values: CDR1 SEHNR, CDR2 FQNEAQ (reference sequence). The CDR3 has 16 amino acids. V shed 1 base and J 5 bases; nucleotides not matched to a gene: 6. Turning to this clone: Antigen unknown.

The genes are TRBV7-9 and TRBJ2-3; 10 bases line up with TRBD2. The sample in question was unstimulated CD4+ T cells sorted from spleen or lymph node cells, obtained before transplant. This sequence was found in a human donor who was the organ donor for an intestinal transplant. DNA of the CDR3: TGTGCCAGCAGCTTAGGGAGCGGGGGGGCCGTAGATACGCAGTATTTT. Translation: CASSLGSGGAVDTQYF.